This T cell receptor (beta chain) was recovered during a study of radiation and T cells in renal cell carcinoma. Study outcomes and limitations: Top tumor clonotypes rose in blood 2 weeks post-radiation, then contracted. No pretreatment tumor biopsies were available for baseline clonotypes.

The assay was immunoSEQ multiplex PCR, and TCRdb's table has in-frame clones only and misses some. The sample lists fewer than 45,000 clones, about 82% occurring once. Germline loops: CDR1 LNHNV, CDR2 YYDKDF (reference sequence). CDR3 size: 15 residues. V dropped 0 bases and J dropped 5 bases, with 11 bases sitting between them. Time point denoted: blood 4 weeks post-SBRT, at nephrectomy. Treatment defined: 15 Gy SBRT to primary tumor, nephrectomy 4 weeks later. Nephrectomy followed 15 Gy stereotactic body radiation by 4 weeks. The patient's renal cell carcinoma had clear cell pathology. Remarks on this clone: Antigen unknown.

The sample in question was blood, obtained from a patient whose treatment included radiotherapy and nephrectomy. V usage is TRBV15 and J usage is TRBJ1-5; D gene unclear. The TCR comes from a woman in her 70s with renal cell carcinoma. CDR3: CATSREGNYDQPQHF. The CDR3 DNA is TGTGCCACCAGCAGAGAGGGGAATTATGATCAGCCCCAGCATTTT.